These T cell receptor beta chains were read from a single sample in a study of blood T cell repertoires in COVID-19. Data came from immunoSEQ multiplex PCR; TCRdb stores just in-frame clones and leaves some out. This sample has about 4,600 clones, with 70% to 90% found just once. The sequenced sample was peripheral blood. All receptors come from a woman of 80 years or more with acute or convalescent COVID-19. Both conserved end residues are part of each CDR3. The D gene is left open where the match is weak. Clone size is not always given. Where it is, it says once, few, many or a class for expanded clones.

CDR3	DNA	J	D	size	V
CASSVQVDTEAFF	TGCGCCAGCAGCGTTCAGGTCGACACTGAAGCTTTCTTT	TRBJ1-1	-	few	TRBV5-1
CASSLKGADTQYF	TGTGCCAGCAGTTTAAAGGGGGCAGATACGCAGTATTTT	TRBJ2-3	-	-	TRBV27
CASRSDNPTEAFF	TGTGCCAGCAGATCCGACAATCCCACTGAAGCTTTCTTT	TRBJ1-1	-	-	TRBV7-9
CARSLGGGAYNEQFF	TGCGCCCGCAGCTTGGGCGGGGGGGCTTACAATGAGCAGTTCTTC	TRBJ2-1	TRBD2	-	TRBV5-1
CASSFAQGLTQHF	TGTGCCAGCAGTTTTGCACAGGGCTTAACCCAGCATTTT	TRBJ1-5	-	-	TRBV28
CASSFYHNEQFF	TGTGCCAGCAGTTTCTATCATAATGAGCAGTTCTTC	TRBJ2-1	-	-	TRBV12-3/TRBV12-4
CASSQSGSGRSYNEQFF	TGCGCCAGCAGTCAATCGGGATCAGGGAGGTCCTACAATGAGCAGTTCTTC	TRBJ2-1	-	-	TRBV23-1
CASSAYRGYFEAFF	TGTGCCAGCAGCGCATACAGGGGGTACTTTGAAGCTTTCTTT	TRBJ1-1	TRBD1	-	TRBV7-8
CASRRTQSTDTQYF	TGTGCCAGCAGGCGGACACAGAGCACAGATACGCAGTATTTT	TRBJ2-3	-	-	TRBV2
CASSYGGGHNYGYTF	TGTGCCAGCAGTTACGGGGGGGGTCACAACTATGGCTACACCTTC	TRBJ1-2	-	-	TRBV6-5
CASSQGDSTADTQYF	TGCGCCAGCAGCCAAGGGGACTCTACCGCAGATACGCAGTATTTT	TRBJ2-3	-	-	TRBV4-1
CASSLMRGSTDTQYF	TGCGCCAGCAGCTTGATGCGGGGGAGCACAGATACGCAGTATTTT	TRBJ2-3	TRBD2	-	TRBV5-1
CASSPASGGFAADTQYF	TGTGCCAGCAGCCCCGCTAGCGGGGGGTTCGCCGCAGATACGCAGTATTTT	TRBJ2-3	TRBD2	-	TRBV5-4
CATSDATVGANVLTF	TGTGCCACCAGTGACGCGACAGTCGGGGCCAACGTCCTGACTTTC	TRBJ2-6	-	-	TRBV24-1
CASSLGDTGGYTF	TGCGCCAGCAGCTTGGGAGACACAGGGGGCTACACCTTC	TRBJ1-2	-	once	TRBV5-1
CASSYELAGQETQYF	TGTGCCAGCAGTTACGAGCTAGCGGGGCAAGAGACCCAGTACTTC	TRBJ2-5	TRBD2	-	TRBV6-6
CASSLASSRTGGWTEAFF	TGTGCCAGCAGCTTAGCATCTTCGCGGACAGGGGGTTGGACTGAAGCTTTCTTT	TRBJ1-1	TRBD1	-	TRBV7-2
CASSPQGYSNQPQHF	TGTGCCAGCAGTCCACAGGGTTATAGCAATCAGCCCCAGCATTTT	TRBJ1-5	-	few	TRBV27
CASSGSGGAETQYF	TGTGCCAGCAGTGGGAGCGGGGGGGCGGAGACCCAGTACTTC	TRBJ2-5	TRBD2	once	TRBV5-5
CASSPNRGNTEAFF	TGTGCCAGCAGCCCGAACAGGGGGAACACTGAAGCTTTCTTT	TRBJ1-1	TRBD1	-	TRBV11-1